This T cell receptor beta chain was identified during a study of technical replicates of blood from four donors. Repertoires were generated with immunoSEQ multiplex PCR, while TCRdb's copy carries only in-frame clones and drops some. The sample has more than 90,000 clones; roughly 95% are singletons. The CDR3 runs 14 residues. V lost 4 bases and J lost 7, with 16 bases in between. The germline V gene has CDR1 SGHRS and CDR2 YFSETQ. This chain uses TRBV5-1 with TRBJ2-3; D gene ambiguous. This receptor was taken from a human donor in good health. Specimen: T cells isolated from PBMCs. The CDR3 DNA reads TGCGCCAGCAGCCTGGAACCTACTGCGTATACGCAGTATTTT. Translation gives CASSLEPTAYTQYF.